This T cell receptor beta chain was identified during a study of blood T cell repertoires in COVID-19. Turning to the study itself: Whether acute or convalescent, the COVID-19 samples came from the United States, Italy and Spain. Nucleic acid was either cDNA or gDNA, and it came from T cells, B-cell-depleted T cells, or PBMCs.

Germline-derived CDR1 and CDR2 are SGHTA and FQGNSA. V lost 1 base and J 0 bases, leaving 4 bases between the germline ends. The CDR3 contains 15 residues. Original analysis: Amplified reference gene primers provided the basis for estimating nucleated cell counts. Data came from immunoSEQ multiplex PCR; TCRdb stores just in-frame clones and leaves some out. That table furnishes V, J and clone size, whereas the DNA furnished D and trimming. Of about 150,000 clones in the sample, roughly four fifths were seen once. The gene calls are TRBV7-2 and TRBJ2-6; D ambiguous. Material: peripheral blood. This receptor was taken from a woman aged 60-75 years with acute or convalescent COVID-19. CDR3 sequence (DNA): TGTGCCAGCAGCTTAGTTCTCTCTGGGGCCAACGTCCTGACTTTC. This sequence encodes CASSLVLSGANVLTF.